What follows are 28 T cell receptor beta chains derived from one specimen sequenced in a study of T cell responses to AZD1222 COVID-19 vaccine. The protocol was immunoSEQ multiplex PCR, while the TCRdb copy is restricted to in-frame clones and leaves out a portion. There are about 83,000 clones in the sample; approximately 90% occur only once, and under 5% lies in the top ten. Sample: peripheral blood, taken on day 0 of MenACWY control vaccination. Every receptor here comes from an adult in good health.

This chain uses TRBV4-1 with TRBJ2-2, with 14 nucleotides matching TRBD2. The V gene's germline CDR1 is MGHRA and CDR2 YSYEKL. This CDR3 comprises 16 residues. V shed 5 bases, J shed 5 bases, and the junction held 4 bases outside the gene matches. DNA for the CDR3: TGCGCCAGCAGCTCCCGACTAGCGGGAGGGACCGGGGAGCTGTTTTTT. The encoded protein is CASSSRLAGGTGELFF.

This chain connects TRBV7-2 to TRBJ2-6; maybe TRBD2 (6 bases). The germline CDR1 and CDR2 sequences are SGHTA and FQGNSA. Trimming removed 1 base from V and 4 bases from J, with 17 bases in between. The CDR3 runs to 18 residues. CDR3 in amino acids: CASSLVGGSGAGANVLTF. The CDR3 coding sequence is TGTGCCAGCAGCTTAGTGGGGGGTAGTGGGGCCGGGGCCAACGTCCTGACTTTC.

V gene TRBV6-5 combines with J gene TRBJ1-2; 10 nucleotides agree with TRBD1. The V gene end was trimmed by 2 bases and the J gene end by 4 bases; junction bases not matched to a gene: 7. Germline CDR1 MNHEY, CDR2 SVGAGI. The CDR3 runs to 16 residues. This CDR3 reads CASSYLRTGGSYGYTF. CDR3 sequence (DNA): TGTGCCAGCAGTTACCTACGGACAGGGGGTAGCTATGGCTACACCTTC.

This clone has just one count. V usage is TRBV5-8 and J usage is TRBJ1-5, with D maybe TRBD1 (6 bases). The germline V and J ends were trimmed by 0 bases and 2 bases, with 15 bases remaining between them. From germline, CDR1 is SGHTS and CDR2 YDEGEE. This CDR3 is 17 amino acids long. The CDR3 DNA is TGTGCCAGCAGCTTGGACCTGTCAGGGGATGGCAATCAGCCCCAGCATTTT. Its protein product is CASSLDLSGDGNQPQHF.

The DNA of the CDR3 is TGTGCCAGCAGTCCCTACAGGGGGACCGGGGAGCTGTTTTTT. Translation gives CASSPYRGTGELFF. The chain joins TRBV27 to TRBJ2-2; 8 bases fit TRBD1. The V segment lost 5 bases and the J segment 5 bases; nucleotides outside the gene matches: 4. The CDR3 sequence is 14 residues long. The germline V gene has CDR1 MNHEY and CDR2 SMNVEV (reference sequence).

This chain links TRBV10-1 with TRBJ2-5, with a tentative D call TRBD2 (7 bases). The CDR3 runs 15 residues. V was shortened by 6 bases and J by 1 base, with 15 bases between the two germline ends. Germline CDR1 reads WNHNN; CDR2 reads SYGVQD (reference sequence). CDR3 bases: TGCGCCAGCAGCCCCCGTGCGGGGGCCCAAGAGACCCAGTACTTC. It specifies CASSPRAGAQETQYF.

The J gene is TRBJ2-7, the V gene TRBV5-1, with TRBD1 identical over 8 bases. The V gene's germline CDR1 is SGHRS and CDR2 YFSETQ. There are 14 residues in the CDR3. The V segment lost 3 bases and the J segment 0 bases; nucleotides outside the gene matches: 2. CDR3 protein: CASSSGQASYEQYF. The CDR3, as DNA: TGCGCCAGCAGCTCGGGACAGGCCTCCTACGAGCAGTACTTC.

The chain's CDR3 is CAWSVTGRQPQHF. The CDR3 DNA sequence: TGTGCCTGGAGTGTAACTGGAAGGCAGCCCCAGCATTTT. The chain has TRBV30 and TRBJ1-5, with no clear D. Germline-derived CDR1 and CDR2 are GTSNPN and SVGIG (reference sequence). The CDR3 is 13 residues long. Between the trimmed V and J ends, which lost 0 bases and 7 bases, there was a span of 10 bases.

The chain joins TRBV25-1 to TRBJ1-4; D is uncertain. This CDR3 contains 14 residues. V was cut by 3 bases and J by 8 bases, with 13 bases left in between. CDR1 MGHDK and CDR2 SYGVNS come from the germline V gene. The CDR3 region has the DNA TGTGCCAGCAGTGAGGGAGGGATCGGGGAAAAACTGTTTTTT. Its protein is CASSEGGIGEKLFF.

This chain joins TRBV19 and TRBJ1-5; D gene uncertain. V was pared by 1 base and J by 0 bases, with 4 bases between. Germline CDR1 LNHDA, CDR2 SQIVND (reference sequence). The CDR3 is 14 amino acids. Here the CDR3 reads CASSIGDSNQPQHF. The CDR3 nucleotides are TGTGCCAGTAGTATAGGAGATAGCAATCAGCCCCAGCATTTT.

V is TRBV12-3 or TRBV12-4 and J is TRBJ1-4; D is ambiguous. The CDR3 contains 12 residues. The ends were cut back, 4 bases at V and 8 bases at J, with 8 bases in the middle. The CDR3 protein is CASSSEWEKLFF. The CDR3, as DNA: TGTGCCAGCAGTTCTGAGTGGGAAAAACTGTTTTTT.

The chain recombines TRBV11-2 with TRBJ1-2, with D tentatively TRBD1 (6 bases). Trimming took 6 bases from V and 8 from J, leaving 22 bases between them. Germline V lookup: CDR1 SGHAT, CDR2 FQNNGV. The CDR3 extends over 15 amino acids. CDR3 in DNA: TGTGCCAGCAGTCTACAGGGACCCCTGTCTGAGGGCTACACCTTC. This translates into CASSLQGPLSEGYTF.

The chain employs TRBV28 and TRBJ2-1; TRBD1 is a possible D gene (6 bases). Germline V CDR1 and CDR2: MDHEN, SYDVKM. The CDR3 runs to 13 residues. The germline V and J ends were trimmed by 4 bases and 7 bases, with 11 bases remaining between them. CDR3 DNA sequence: TGTGCCAGCAGTTCCCTCAGGGGAAATGAGCAGTTCTTC. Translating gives CASSSLRGNEQFF.

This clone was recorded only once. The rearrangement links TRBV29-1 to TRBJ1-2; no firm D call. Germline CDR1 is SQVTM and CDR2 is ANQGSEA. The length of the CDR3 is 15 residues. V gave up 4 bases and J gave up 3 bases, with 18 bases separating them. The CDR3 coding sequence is TGCAGCGTTGTTAAGTCCGGCGGAATATACTATGGCTACACCTTC. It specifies CSVVKSGGIYYGYTF. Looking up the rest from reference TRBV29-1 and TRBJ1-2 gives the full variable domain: SAVISQKPSRDICQRGTSLTIQCQVDSQVTMMFWYRQQPGQSLTLIATANQGSEATYESGFVIDKFPISRPNLTFSTLTVSNMSPEDSSIYLCSVVKSGGIYYGYTFGSGTRLTVV.

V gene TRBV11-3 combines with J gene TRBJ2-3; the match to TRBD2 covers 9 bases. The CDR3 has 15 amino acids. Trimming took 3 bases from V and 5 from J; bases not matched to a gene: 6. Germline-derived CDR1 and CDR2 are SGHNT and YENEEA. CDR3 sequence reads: CASSFAGGPRDTQYF. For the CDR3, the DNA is TGTGCCAGCAGCTTCGCGGGAGGGCCAAGAGATACGCAGTATTTT.

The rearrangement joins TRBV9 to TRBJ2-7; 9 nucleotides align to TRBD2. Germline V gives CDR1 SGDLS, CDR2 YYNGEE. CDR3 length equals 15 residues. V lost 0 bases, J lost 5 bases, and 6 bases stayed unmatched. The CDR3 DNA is TGTGCCAGCAGCGTAGGGGATAGCGGGAGCCACGAGCAGTACTTC. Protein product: CASSVGDSGSHEQYF.

The CDR3 DNA is TGTGCCAGCAGTTTGGGGGGTGGCTATGGCTACACCTTC. This sequence encodes CASSLGGGYGYTF. J is TRBJ1-2 and V is TRBV7-9; a weak D match, TRBD1 (5 bases). The CDR3 length is 13 residues. Germline V gives CDR1 SEHNR, CDR2 FQNEAQ (reference sequence). Trimming cost V 6 bases and J 4 bases, with 12 bases left between them. Full variable domain (missing parts from reference TRBV7-9 and TRBJ1-2): DTGVSQNPRHKITKRGQNVTFRCDPISEHNRLYWYRQTLGQGPEFLTYFQNEAQLEKSRLLSDRFSAERPKGSFSTLEIQRTEQGDSAMYLCASSLGGGYGYTFGSGTRLTVV.

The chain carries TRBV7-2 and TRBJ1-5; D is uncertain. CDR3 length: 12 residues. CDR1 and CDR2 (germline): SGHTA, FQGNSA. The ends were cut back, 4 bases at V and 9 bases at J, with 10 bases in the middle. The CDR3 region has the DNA TGTGCCAGCAGCTCATACGATCGGCCCCAGCATTTT. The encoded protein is CASSSYDRPQHF. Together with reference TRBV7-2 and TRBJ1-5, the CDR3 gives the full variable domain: GAGVSQSPSNKVTEKGKDVELRCDPISGHTALYWYRQSLGQGLEFLIYFQGNSAPDKSGLPSDRFSAERTGGSVSTLTIQRTQQEDSAVYLCASSSYDRPQHFGDGTRLSIL.

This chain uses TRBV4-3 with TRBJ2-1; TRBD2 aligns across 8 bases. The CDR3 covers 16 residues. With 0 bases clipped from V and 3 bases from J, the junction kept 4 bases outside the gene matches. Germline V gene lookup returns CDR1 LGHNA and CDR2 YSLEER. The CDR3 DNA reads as TGCGCCAGCAGCCAAGATAGGAGCGGGAGCTACAATGAGCAGTTCTTC. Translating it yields CASSQDRSGSYNEQFF.

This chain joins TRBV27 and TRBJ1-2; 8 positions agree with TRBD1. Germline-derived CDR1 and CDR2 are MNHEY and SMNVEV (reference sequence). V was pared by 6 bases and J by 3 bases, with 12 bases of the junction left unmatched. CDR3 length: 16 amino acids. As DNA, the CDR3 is TGTGCCAGCAGCCCAACCCCCAGGGGGCGCGACTATGGCTACACCTTC. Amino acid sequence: CASSPTPRGRDYGYTF.

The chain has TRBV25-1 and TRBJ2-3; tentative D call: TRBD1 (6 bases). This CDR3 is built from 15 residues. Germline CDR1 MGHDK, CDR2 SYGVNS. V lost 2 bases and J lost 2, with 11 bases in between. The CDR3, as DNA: TGTGCCAGCAGTGAAGCAGGGGTGGTCACAGATACGCAGTATTTT. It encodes CASSEAGVVTDTQYF.

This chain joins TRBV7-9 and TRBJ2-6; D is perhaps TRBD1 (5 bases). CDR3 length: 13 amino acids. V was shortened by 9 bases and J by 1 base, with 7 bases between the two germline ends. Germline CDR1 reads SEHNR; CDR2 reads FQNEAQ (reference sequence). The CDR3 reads CASSGSGANVLTF. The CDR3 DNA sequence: TGTGCCAGTTCAGGGTCTGGGGCCAACGTCCTGACTTTC.

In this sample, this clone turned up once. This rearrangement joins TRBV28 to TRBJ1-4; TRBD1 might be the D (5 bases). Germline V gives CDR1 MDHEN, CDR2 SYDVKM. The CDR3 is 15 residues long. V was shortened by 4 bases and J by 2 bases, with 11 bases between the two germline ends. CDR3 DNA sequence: TGTGCCAGCAGTTCGGGGGACGCCACTAATGAAAAACTGTTTTTT. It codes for CASSSGDATNEKLFF. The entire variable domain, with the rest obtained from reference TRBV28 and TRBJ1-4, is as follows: DVKVTQSSRYLVKRTGEKVFLECVQDMDHENMFWYRQDPGLGLRLIYFSYDVKMKEKGDIPEGYSVSREKKERFSLILESASTNQTSMYLCASSSGDATNEKLFFGSGTQLSVL.

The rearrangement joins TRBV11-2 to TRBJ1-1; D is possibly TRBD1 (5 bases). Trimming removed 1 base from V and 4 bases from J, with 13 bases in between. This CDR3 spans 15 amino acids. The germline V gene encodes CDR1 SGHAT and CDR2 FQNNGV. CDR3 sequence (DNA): TGTGCCAGCAGCTTAGGGGGACGTGGCGGCACTGAAGCTTTCTTT. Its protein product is CASSLGGRGGTEAFF. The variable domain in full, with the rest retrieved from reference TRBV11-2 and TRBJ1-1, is EAGVAQSPRYKIIEKRQSVAFWCNPISGHATLYWYQQILGQGPKLLIQFQNNGVVDDSQLPKDRFSAERLKGVDSTLKIQPAKLEDSAVYLCASSLGGRGGTEAFFGQGTRLTVV.

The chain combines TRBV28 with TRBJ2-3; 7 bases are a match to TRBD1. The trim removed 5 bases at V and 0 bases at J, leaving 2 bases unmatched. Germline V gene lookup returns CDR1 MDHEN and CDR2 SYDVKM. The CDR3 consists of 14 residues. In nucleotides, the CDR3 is TGTGCCAGCAGTCGCAGGGGGAGCACAGATACGCAGTATTTT. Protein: CASSRRGSTDTQYF.

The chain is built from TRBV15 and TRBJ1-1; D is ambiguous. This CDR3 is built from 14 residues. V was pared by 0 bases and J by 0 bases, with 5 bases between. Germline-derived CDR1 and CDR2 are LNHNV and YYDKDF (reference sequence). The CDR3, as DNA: TGTGCCACCAGCAGAGACGGAATGAACACTGAAGCTTTCTTT. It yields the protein CATSRDGMNTEAFF.

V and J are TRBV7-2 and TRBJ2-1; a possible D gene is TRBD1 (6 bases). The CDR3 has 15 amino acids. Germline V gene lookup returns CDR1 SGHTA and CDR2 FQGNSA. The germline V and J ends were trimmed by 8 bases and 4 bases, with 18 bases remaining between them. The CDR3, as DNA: TGTGCCAGCGTCGGGTCGGGACAACTTTACAATGAGCAGTTCTTC. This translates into CASVGSGQLYNEQFF.

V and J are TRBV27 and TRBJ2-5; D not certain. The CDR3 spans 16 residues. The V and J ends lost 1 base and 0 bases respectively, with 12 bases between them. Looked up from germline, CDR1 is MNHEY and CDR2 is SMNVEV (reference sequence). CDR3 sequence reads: CASSLFWTDDQETQYF. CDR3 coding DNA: TGTGCCAGCAGTTTATTTTGGACGGACGACCAAGAGACCCAGTACTTC.